This section outlines one T cell receptor beta chain sequence together with its context. This record belongs to a study of blood T cell repertoires in COVID-19. This CDR3 is 15 amino acids long. Germline CDR1 reads ENHRY; CDR2 reads SYGVKD. V shed 7 bases and J 9 bases; nucleotides not matched to a gene: 14. Here immunoSEQ multiplex PCR was the method, and the copy in TCRdb shows in-frame clones only, minus some. The sample contains hundreds of thousands of clones, over 85% of which appear only once. The participants were between about 18 and 90 years old and came from some 23 US areas. Assignments of participants to cohorts depended upon their own reported clinical history. Cohort 3 donors were reported recovered after two negative PCRs, clearance, or symptom resolution.

This clonotype originated in a woman between 25 and 40 years old who had recovered from COVID-19. Sequencing input: PBMCs or T cells enriched from blood (not recorded which). V gene TRBV10-3 combines with J gene TRBJ2-1; 8 positions agree with TRBD2. The CDR3 nucleotides read TGTGCCATCAATTATCCCGGGAGGGCACAGGGTGAGCAGTTCTTC. Translating it yields CAINYPGRAQGEQFF.